This T cell receptor (beta chain) derives from a study of control samples from healthy donors and cancer patients. TCRdb's copy holds only in-frame clones and misses some; the assay was immunoSEQ multiplex PCR. There are some 250,000 clones in the sample; over 75% occur only once, and roughly 15% lies in the top ten. The sequenced material came from PBMCs. The receptor was isolated from a woman aged 55 to 70 with lung cancer.

CDR3 in DNA: TGTGCCAGCAGTGGAAGGGGGCGGAACGCCTACGAGCAGTACTTC. It yields the protein CASSGRGRNAYEQYF. This chain links TRBV28 with TRBJ2-7; TRBD1 agrees at 7 bases. Per germline, CDR1 MDHEN and CDR2 SYDVKM. Germline trimming cut 5 bases from V and 2 bases from J; bases unmatched to any gene: 9. The CDR3 has 15 amino acids.